These 30 T cell receptor beta chains were sequenced from one sample in a study of patients and donors after allogeneic stem cell transplantation. TCRdb called the RT-PCR reads again in MiXCR, with one record for every CDR3 protein. The table shows approximately 33,000 distinct CDR3 sequences, with approximately 6.2% occurring only once. The sample consisted of blood, either unsorted or a sorted T cell fraction (not recorded which). The receptors were gathered from a human donor who was either an allogeneic HSCT recipient or a stem cell or donor lymphocyte infusion donor (not recorded which). It is not recorded whose cells these are; they may come from a transplant donor.

This clonotype was seen a few times. The chain recombines TRBV13 with TRBJ2-7; D may be TRBD1 (5 bases). Per the germline V gene, CDR1 is PRHDT and CDR2 is FYEKMQ (reference sequence). The V gene lost 5 bases and the J gene lost 2 bases, with 10 bases spanning the gap. The CDR3 is 13 residues long. This CDR3 reads CASSMDTTYEQYF. CDR3 DNA: TGTGCCAGCAGCATGGACACCACCTACGAGCAGTACTTC.

The table lists this clonotype with many counts. The J gene is TRBJ2-1, the V gene TRBV12-5, with D perhaps TRBD1 (6 bases). The germline gives CDR1 LGHNT, CDR2 FRNRAP. This CDR3 is built from 14 residues. Trimming removed 1 base at V and 3 bases at J, with 7 bases between. In DNA, the CDR3 is TGTGCTAGTGGTTTGGGACAGGTCTACAATGAGCAGTTCTTC. It is translated as CASGLGQVYNEQFF.

This clonotype was counted between two and nine times. V gene TRBV12-3 or TRBV12-4 combines with J gene TRBJ2-3, with no clear D. The CDR3 extends over 12 amino acids. Deletions cut 5 bases from V and 11 bases from J, with 14 bases between. The CDR3 DNA reads as TGTGCCAGCAGTGCGCTGACCAACAGGCAGTATTTT. Amino acid sequence: CASSALTNRQYF.

This clonotype was seen at least ten times. This chain uses TRBV29-1 with TRBJ2-6, with 7 bases that match TRBD1. Germline CDR1 and CDR2: SQVTM and ANQGSEA. Trimming took 5 bases from V and 4 from J; bases not matched to a gene: 5. This CDR3 comprises 14 residues. The CDR3 DNA reads TGCAGCGTTCAGGGACAGATAGGGGCCAACGTCCTGACTTTC. The encoded protein is CSVQGQIGANVLTF.

In this sample, this clonotype turned up many times. V gene TRBV9 combines with J gene TRBJ1-2; D is unclear. V lost 0 bases and J 2 bases, leaving 11 bases between the germline ends. The length of the CDR3 is 15 residues. CDR1 and CDR2 from the germline V gene are SGDLS and YYNGEE. CDR3 region: CASSVAITANYGYTF. DNA for the CDR3: TGTGCCAGCAGCGTAGCTATAACGGCAAACTATGGCTACACCTTC. Together with reference TRBV9 and TRBJ1-2, the CDR3 gives the full variable domain: DSGVTQTPKHLITATGQRVTLRCSPRSGDLSVYWYQQSLDQGLQFLIQYYNGEERAKGNILERFSAQQFPDLHSELNLSSLELGDSALYFCASSVAITANYGYTFGSGTRLTVV.

This clonotype was counted many times. The chain joins TRBV28 to TRBJ2-2; 12 bases match TRBD1. This CDR3 contains 17 residues. After removal of 7 bases from V and 3 bases from J, the junction contained 9 bases not matched to a gene. Germline V gene data show CDR1 as MDHEN and CDR2 as SYDVKM. In DNA, the CDR3 is TGTGCCAGCACCTCTGGGGGACAGGGGGCGGACACCGGGGAGCTGTTTTTT. It specifies CASTSGGQGADTGELFF. The whole variable domain, filled in from reference TRBV28 and TRBJ2-2, reads DVKVTQSSRYLVKRTGEKVFLECVQDMDHENMFWYRQDPGLGLRLIYFSYDVKMKEKGDIPEGYSVSREKKERFSLILESASTNQTSMYLCASTSGGQGADTGELFFGEGSRLTVL.

CDR3 in amino acids: CASSMVGQGSYEQYF. The CDR3 DNA follows: TGTGCCAGTAGTATGGTCGGACAGGGGAGCTACGAGCAGTACTTC. The chain joins TRBV19 to TRBJ2-7; 9 bases map to TRBD1. Looked up from germline, CDR1 is LNHDA and CDR2 is SQIVND (reference sequence). J was trimmed by 3 bases and V by 3 bases; bases with no gene match: 6. The CDR3 runs 15 residues.

J is TRBJ2-7 and V is TRBV18; D unclear. Deletions cut 2 bases from V and 4 bases from J, with 9 bases between. Per the germline V gene, CDR1 is KGHSH and CDR2 is LQKENI. CDR3 size: 13 residues. The CDR3 protein is CASSPTAKYEQYF. The DNA of the CDR3 is TGTGCCAGCTCACCAACTGCAAAATACGAGCAGTACTTC.

This clonotype has at least ten counts. The chain is built from TRBV24-1 and TRBJ1-1; D is unresolved. The CDR3 runs to 14 residues. Germline assignment: CDR1 KGHDR and CDR2 SFDVKD. V was pared by 5 bases and J by 3 bases, with 12 bases between. CDR3 residues: CATSGSTGDTEAFF. CDR3 DNA sequence: TGTGCCACCAGTGGATCAACTGGCGACACTGAAGCTTTCTTT.

This clonotype was seen a handful of times. The genes are TRBV7-2 and TRBJ2-2; no firm D call. Looked up from germline, CDR1 is SGHTA and CDR2 is FQGNSA. The CDR3 runs to 13 residues. Trimming stripped 3 bases from V and 4 bases from J, with 6 bases between. The CDR3 protein is CASSFATTGELFF. The CDR3 DNA reads as TGTGCCAGCAGCTTTGCGACCACCGGGGAGCTGTTTTTT.

This clonotype has ten or more counts. J is TRBJ2-1 and V is TRBV12-3 or TRBV12-4; the D is unclear. The CDR3 length is 15 residues. V lost 7 bases, J lost 0 bases, and 13 bases lay in between. The CDR3 DNA sequence: TGTGCCAGCACTCCCCTGGCGGCCTCCTACAATGAGCAGTTCTTC. This sequence encodes CASTPLAASYNEQFF.

This clonotype has a count of ten or more. Here the CDR3 reads CASSQDVSSIYGYTF. In DNA form, the CDR3 reads TGTGCCAGCAGCCAAGATGTCAGTTCCATATATGGCTACACCTTC. The J gene is TRBJ1-2, the V gene TRBV4-2; unclear D gene. The CDR3 has 15 amino acids. Deletions cut 0 bases from V and 5 bases from J, with 13 bases between. The V gene's germline CDR1 is LGHNA and CDR2 YNFKEQ.

This clonotype was seen only a few times. CDR3 in DNA: TGTGCCAGCAGCGCAGGACAGGGCCCAGCACTAATTATGAACACTGAAGCTTTCTTT. Translation gives CASSAGQGPALIMNTEAFF. The chain joins TRBV9 to TRBJ1-1; 8 positions agree with TRBD1. V dropped 3 bases and J dropped 0; count of bases not matched to a gene: 16. The CDR3 is 19 residues long. Germline V lookup: CDR1 SGDLS, CDR2 YYNGEE.

This clonotype was counted a few times. This chain joins TRBV6-1 and TRBJ2-7, with 8 bases lining up with TRBD2. The CDR3 covers 16 residues. V gave up 4 bases and J gave up 1 base; unmatched junction bases: 9. Germline V lookup: CDR1 MNHNS, CDR2 SASEGT. CDR3 coding DNA: TGTGCCAGCAGTGCCGCATTAGCGGGACGTTCCTACGAGCAGTACTTC. This codes for CASSAALAGRSYEQYF.

This clonotype has at least ten counts. J is TRBJ1-2 and V is TRBV6-2 or TRBV6-3; D perhaps matches TRBD1 (6 bases). This CDR3 contains 14 residues. Germline V gene sequence: CDR1 MNHEY, CDR2 SVGEGT. Deletions cut 6 bases from V and 4 bases from J, with 15 bases between. This CDR3 reads CASSQQGFTYGYTF. As DNA, the CDR3 is TGTGCCAGCAGCCAACAGGGATTTACCTATGGCTACACCTTC.

This clonotype was seen repeatedly, ten times or more. The chain couples TRBV24-1 to TRBJ2-1; TRBD1 agrees at 9 bases. Germline lookup yields CDR1 KGHDR and CDR2 SFDVKD. V was clipped by 5 bases and J by 2 bases; unmatched bases: 3. The CDR3 has 15 residues. As DNA, the CDR3 is TGTGCCACCAGTGGTTGGACAGGGGCCTACAATGAGCAGTTCTTC. Translating gives CATSGWTGAYNEQFF.

This clonotype was picked up many times. The chain combines TRBV12-3 or TRBV12-4 with TRBJ2-1; TRBD1 aligns across 7 bases. V was clipped by 1 base and J by 7 bases; unmatched bases: 1. The CDR3 consists of 13 residues. This CDR3 is CASSLGQGNEQFF. In nucleotides, the CDR3 is TGTGCCAGCAGTTTAGGACAGGGAAATGAGCAGTTCTTC.

This clonotype was counted many times. The gene calls are TRBV3-1 and TRBJ1-2; the match to TRBD1 covers 10 bases. The CDR3 covers 17 residues. V shed 0 bases and J 4 bases; nucleotides not matched to a gene: 8. In germline, CDR1 is LGHDT, CDR2 YNNKEL (reference sequence). The CDR3 nucleotides are TGTGCCAGCAGCCAAGAAAGGTTATGGGACAGGGGCTATGGCTACACCTTC. Its translation is CASSQERLWDRGYGYTF.

In this sample, this clonotype turned up many times. V gene TRBV15 combines with J gene TRBJ1-6, with D uncertain. The CDR3 is 15 amino acids. The V end lost 1 base, the J end lost 7 bases, and 11 bases lay between the germline ends. CDR1 LNHNV and CDR2 YYDKDF come from the germline V gene (reference sequence). Written as DNA, the CDR3 is TGTGCCACCAGCAGAGGACTTGACTTGAATTCACCCCTCCACTTT. Amino acids: CATSRGLDLNSPLHF.

The sample holds many counts of this clonotype. V usage is TRBV6-5 and J usage is TRBJ1-2; 8 bases line up with TRBD1. Per germline, CDR1 MNHEY and CDR2 SVGAGI. The CDR3 is 14 residues long. With 2 bases clipped from V and 4 bases from J, the junction kept 3 bases outside the gene matches. The CDR3 region is CASSYLTGAYGYTF. The CDR3 coding sequence is TGTGCCAGCAGTTACCTGACAGGGGCCTATGGCTACACCTTC.

The J gene is TRBJ2-3, the V gene TRBV9; 13 bases agree with TRBD2. CDR1 and CDR2 (germline): SGDLS, YYNGEE. Trimming removed 3 bases from V and 6 bases from J; junction bases left unmatched: 4. The CDR3 runs to 15 residues. For the CDR3, the DNA is TGTGCCAGCAGCGACGGACTAGCGGGAGTCGATACGCAGTATTTT. Encoded protein: CASSDGLAGVDTQYF.

The chain has TRBV6-5 and TRBJ2-7; 7 bases map to TRBD1. This CDR3 is 12 amino acids long. From germline, CDR1 is MNHEY and CDR2 SVGAGI. Unmatched junction bases numbered 4, after V lost 4 bases and J lost 7 bases. CDR3 coding DNA: TGTGCCAGCAGTTCCGGACAGGATGAGCAGTACTTC. Translated, it gives CASSSGQDEQYF.

At least ten counts were recorded for this clonotype. V gene TRBV29-1 combines with J gene TRBJ1-2; D is possibly TRBD1 (5 bases). Trimming stripped 3 bases from V and 8 bases from J, with 10 bases between. The length of the CDR3 is 11 residues. Germline CDR1 is SQVTM and CDR2 is ANQGSEA. The CDR3 sequence is CSVDPRDGYTF. Here the CDR3 DNA reads TGCAGCGTTGACCCCCGGGACGGCTACACCTTC.

This clonotype was recorded many times. This chain links TRBV20-1 with TRBJ2-3; D may be TRBD2 (5 bases). This CDR3 region has 15 residues. V lost 0 bases and J lost 2, with 12 bases in between. Germline loops: CDR1 DFQATT, CDR2 SNEGSKA (reference sequence). For the CDR3, the DNA is TGCAGTGCTAGAGAGGTACTAGACCCCACAGATACGCAGTATTTT. Protein product: CSAREVLDPTDTQYF.

The gene calls are TRBV6-5 and TRBJ1-2; D is unresolved. CDR3 length equals 13 residues. The germline V gene has CDR1 MNHEY and CDR2 SVGAGI. The V end lost 3 bases, the J end lost 1 base, and 6 bases lay between the germline ends. The CDR3, as DNA: TGTGCCAGCAGTTATAAGAGTAACTATGGCTACACCTTC. Protein sequence: CASSYKSNYGYTF.

The sample holds many counts of this clonotype. The rearrangement joins TRBV6-6 to TRBJ1-5; D unresolved. The germline V gene encodes CDR1 MNHNY and CDR2 SVGAGI (reference sequence). The V gene lost 6 bases and the J gene lost 5 bases, with 14 bases spanning the gap. This CDR3 comprises 14 residues. This CDR3 reads CASRYRASDQPQHF. The CDR3 DNA reads as TGTGCCAGCAGATACCGGGCCTCCGATCAGCCCCAGCATTTT.

This clonotype was counted ten times or more. The chain couples TRBV7-2 to TRBJ2-5; D ambiguous. The CDR3 is made up of 15 amino acids. Germline V gene lookup returns CDR1 SGHTA and CDR2 FQGNSA. Trimming removed 5 bases from V and 5 bases from J, with 18 bases in between. In nucleotides, the CDR3 is TGTGCCAGCAGCCACCGCCCGCTTTCATTGGAGACCCAGTACTTC. It translates to CASSHRPLSLETQYF.

This clonotype was counted a few times. The gene calls are TRBV11-2 and TRBJ2-1; 7 nucleotides line up with TRBD2. Per germline, CDR1 SGHAT and CDR2 FQNNGV. The ends lost 2 bases at V and 8 bases at J; junction bases unmatched: 9. The CDR3 is 15 residues long. This CDR3 is CASSLLGEGRDEQFF. The DNA for the CDR3 is TGTGCCAGCAGCTTATTGGGGGAGGGCCGAGATGAGCAGTTCTTC.

This clonotype was detected many times. The CDR3 is CSVQGMSAYNEQFF. CDR3 in DNA: TGCAGCGTTCAGGGAATGTCTGCCTACAATGAGCAGTTCTTC. This sequence joins TRBV29-1 and TRBJ2-1; TRBD1 might be the D (5 bases). The CDR3 is 14 residues long. The germline V gene has CDR1 SQVTM and CDR2 ANQGSEA. Trimming stripped 5 bases from V and 2 bases from J, with 13 bases between.

This clonotype has ten or more counts. This chain uses TRBV24-1 with TRBJ2-1; a possible D gene is TRBD1 (6 bases). V lost 3 bases and J 4 bases, leaving 15 bases between the germline ends. Per germline, CDR1 KGHDR and CDR2 SFDVKD. This CDR3 contains 16 residues. CDR3 residues: CATSDRLQGPYNEQFF. The CDR3 DNA follows: TGTGCCACCAGTGATAGGTTACAGGGCCCTTACAATGAGCAGTTCTTC.